The sequence of this T cell receptor beta chain was determined in a study of patients and donors after allogeneic stem cell transplantation. There are a few counts of this clonotype. CDR3 size: 14 residues. Trimming cost V 2 bases and J 0 bases, with 4 bases left between them. From the RT-PCR reads, TCRdb called clonotypes with MiXCR, one entry per CDR3 protein. The sample has fewer than 180,000 distinct CDR3 sequences; over 30% are singletons. Sequenced material: blood, either unsorted or a sorted T cell fraction (not recorded which). The source is a human donor who was either an allogeneic HSCT recipient or a stem cell or donor lymphocyte infusion donor (not recorded which). It is not recorded whose cells these are; they may come from a transplant donor. The V call is TRBV12-3 or TRBV12-4, the J call TRBJ1-4; D gene ambiguous. In nucleotides, the CDR3 is TGTGCCAGCAGTTTACGGTCAACTAATGAAAAACTGTTTTTT. Translating it yields CASSLRSTNEKLFF.